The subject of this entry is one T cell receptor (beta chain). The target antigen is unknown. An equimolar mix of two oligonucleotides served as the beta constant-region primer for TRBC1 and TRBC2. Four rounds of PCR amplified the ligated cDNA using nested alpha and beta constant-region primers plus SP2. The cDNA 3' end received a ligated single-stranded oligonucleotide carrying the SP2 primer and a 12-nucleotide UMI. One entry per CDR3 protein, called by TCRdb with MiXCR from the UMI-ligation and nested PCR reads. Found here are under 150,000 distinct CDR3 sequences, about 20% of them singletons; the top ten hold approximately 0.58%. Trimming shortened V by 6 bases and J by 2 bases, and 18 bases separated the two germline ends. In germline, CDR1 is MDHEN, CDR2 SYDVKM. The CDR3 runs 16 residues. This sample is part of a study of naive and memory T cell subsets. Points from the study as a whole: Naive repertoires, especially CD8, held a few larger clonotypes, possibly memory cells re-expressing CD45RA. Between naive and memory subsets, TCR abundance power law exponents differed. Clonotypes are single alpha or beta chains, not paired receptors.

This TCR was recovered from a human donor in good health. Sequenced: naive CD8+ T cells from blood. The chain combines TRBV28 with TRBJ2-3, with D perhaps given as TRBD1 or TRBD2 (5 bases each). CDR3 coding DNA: TGTGCCAGCAGGATCGGAGACGGGGCCTACACAGATACGCAGTATTTT. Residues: CASRIGDGAYTDTQYF.